Ten or more counts support the clone carrying this T cell receptor beta chain. The data belong to a study of T cells in Graves' hyperthyroidism and ophthalmopathy. RNA transcripts yielded amplified TCR beta CDR3 regions. RT-PCR in the first round (using the HTBI primer set) targeted the TCR CDR3. TCRdb ran MiXCR on the multiplex PCR reads and lists one entry per CDR3 protein. The sample shows some 620,000 distinct CDR3 sequences, under 20% of them seen only once. The junction had 6 bases not matched to a gene; V was cut back by 6 bases and J by 8 bases. The germline V gene has CDR1 SNHLY and CDR2 FYNNEI. CDR3 length: 15 amino acids.

The material sequenced was blood. This TCR was sampled from a woman aged 25 to 39 with Graves' hyperthyroidism. The chain recombines TRBV2 with TRBJ2-1; 14 bases are shared with TRBD2. CDR3: CASSEGLAGVDEQFF. In DNA, the CDR3 is TGTGCCAGCAGCGAGGGACTAGCGGGAGTCGATGAGCAGTTCTTC.